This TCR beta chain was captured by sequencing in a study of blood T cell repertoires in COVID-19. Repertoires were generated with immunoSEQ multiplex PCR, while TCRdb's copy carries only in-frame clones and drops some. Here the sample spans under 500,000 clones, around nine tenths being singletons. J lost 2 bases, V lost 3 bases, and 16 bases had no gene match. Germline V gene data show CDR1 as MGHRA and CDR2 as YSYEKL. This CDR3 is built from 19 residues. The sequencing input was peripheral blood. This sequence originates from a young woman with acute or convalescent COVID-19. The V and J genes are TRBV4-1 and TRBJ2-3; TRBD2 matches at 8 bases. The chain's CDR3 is CASSHPVAGPSLITDTQYF. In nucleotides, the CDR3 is TGCGCCAGCAGCCATCCCGTAGCGGGGCCCTCCTTAATCACAGATACGCAGTATTTT.